This T cell receptor beta chain was found in a study of CD8+ T cells in alopecia areata. Notes on the study in general: Compared with mice, patients displayed less clear TCR sharing, possibly for HLA-related reasons. Scalp lesions, especially in alopecia totalis/universalis, had higher clonality than normal scalp.

This clone appeared a few times. Its cognate antigen is unknown. This CDR3 has 11 residues. CDR1 is DFQATT and CDR2 is SNEGSKA in the germline V gene (reference sequence). As part of sample collection, lesional scalp punch biopsies and peripheral blood were taken from alopecia areata patients. RNA extraction was followed by reverse transcription into cDNA, which acted as the sequencing template. The method was immunoSEQ multiplex PCR; TCRdb's version includes in-frame clones alone and lacks a portion of them. The sample yields some 180,000 clones, roughly 63% seen once. The J gene is TRBJ1-2, the V gene TRBV20-1; unclear D gene. The source was CD4+ T cells sorted from blood, collected at week 0. The TCR comes from a human donor with alopecia areata. The CDR3 is CSGKGGRGYTF. In DNA form, the CDR3 reads TGCAGCGGGAAAGGCGGCCGTGGCTACACCTTC.